The rows below give T cell receptor beta chains drawn from one sample of a study of cytomegalovirus exposure and HLA in healthy donors. The assay was immunoSEQ multiplex PCR, and TCRdb's table has in-frame clones only and misses some. Found here are some 190,000 clones, 86% of them singletons; the top ten hold roughly 1.5%. Sample: PBMCs. The origin of the receptors is a woman younger than 35 in good health and CMV-seronegative. The CDR3 runs from the conserved cysteine through the conserved F or W. Fields, in order: CDR3 DNA, CDR3 protein, J gene, D gene, CDR3 length, V gene, clone size. D genes are given only for firm matches. A clone size is listed for some rows: how often the clone was seen (once, few, many), or a class if it is expanded.

TGTGCCAGCAGCTTATCAGGGCCCGACACTGAAGCTTTCTTT CASSLSGPDTEAFF TRBJ1-1 NA 14 TRBV7-3 NA
TGTGCCAGCAGTCCAATCATCAGGGGGCGAGGCACTGAAGCTTTCTTT CASSPIIRGRGTEAFF TRBJ1-1 TRBD1 16 TRBV28 NA
TGTGCCAGCAGCCCGCCACAGGAAGAGCAGTTCTTC CASSPPQEEQFF TRBJ2-1 NA 12 TRBV7-9 NA
TGTGCCAGCTCACCTGCGGGCACGTACCAAGAGACCCAGTACTTC CASSPAGTYQETQYF TRBJ2-5 NA 15 TRBV18 once
TGTGCCAGCAGCATCAGGGGGGTCACTGAAGCTTTCTTT CASSIRGVTEAFF TRBJ1-1 TRBD1 13 TRBV6-6 NA
TGTGCCAGCAGCTCCCGACTAGCGGGTGGAGCAGATACGCAGTATTTT CASSSRLAGGADTQYF TRBJ2-3 TRBD2 16 TRBV7-3 once
TGTGCCTGGAGCGACCGACAGGACGGCTACACCTTC CAWSDRQDGYTF TRBJ1-2 NA 12 TRBV30 NA
TGTGCCAGCAGTGAATCTGGACTACCAACCTACAATGAGCAGTTCTTC CASSESGLPTYNEQFF TRBJ2-1 NA 16 TRBV25-1 NA
TGTGCCAGCAGCCAAGAGCTGGTGACAGGGAAAAGCTCCTACGAGCAGTACTTC CASSQELVTGKSSYEQYF TRBJ2-7 TRBD1 18 TRBV4-2 few
TGTGCCAGCAGCCCCTTTGCCCCGGACAGGAACACCGGGGAGCTGTTTTTT CASSPFAPDRNTGELFF TRBJ2-2 NA 17 TRBV7-8 NA
TGTGCCAGCAGTTCAGGGACAGGGGTATACTACGAGCAGTACTTC CASSSGTGVYYEQYF TRBJ2-7 TRBD1 15 TRBV6-5 NA